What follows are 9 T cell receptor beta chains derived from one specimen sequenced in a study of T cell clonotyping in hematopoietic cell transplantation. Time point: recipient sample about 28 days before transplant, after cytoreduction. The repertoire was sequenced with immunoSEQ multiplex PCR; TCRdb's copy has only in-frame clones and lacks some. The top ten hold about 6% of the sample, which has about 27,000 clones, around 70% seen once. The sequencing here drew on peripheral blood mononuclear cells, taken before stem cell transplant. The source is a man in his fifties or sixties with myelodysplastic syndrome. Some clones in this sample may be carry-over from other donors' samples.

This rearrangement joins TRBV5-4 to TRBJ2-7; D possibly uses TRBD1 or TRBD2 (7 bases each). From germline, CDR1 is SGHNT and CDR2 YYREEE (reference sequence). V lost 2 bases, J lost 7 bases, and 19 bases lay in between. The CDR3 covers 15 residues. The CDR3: CASSLPQGRGREQYF. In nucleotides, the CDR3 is TGTGCCAGCAGCTTACCCCAGGGGAGGGGGCGAGAGCAGTACTTC.

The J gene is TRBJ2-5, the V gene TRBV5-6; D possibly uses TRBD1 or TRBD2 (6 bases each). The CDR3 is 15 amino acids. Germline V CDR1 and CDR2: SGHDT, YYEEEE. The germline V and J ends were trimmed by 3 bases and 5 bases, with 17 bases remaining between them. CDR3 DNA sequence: TGTGCCAGCAGCTCAGGGCTGGGGGCGGGGGAGACCCAGTACTTC. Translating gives CASSSGLGAGETQYF.

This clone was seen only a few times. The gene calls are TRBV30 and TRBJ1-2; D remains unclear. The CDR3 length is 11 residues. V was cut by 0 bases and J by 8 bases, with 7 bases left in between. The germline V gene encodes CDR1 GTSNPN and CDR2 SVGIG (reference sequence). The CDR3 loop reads CAWSVPPGYTF. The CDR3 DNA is TGTGCCTGGAGTGTACCACCCGGCTACACCTTC. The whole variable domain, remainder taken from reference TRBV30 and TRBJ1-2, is SQTIHQWPATLVQPVGSPLSLECTVEGTSNPNLYWYRQAAGRGLQLLFYSVGIGQISSEVPQNLSASRPQDRQFILSSKKLLLSDSGFYLCAWSVPPGYTFGSGTRLTVV.

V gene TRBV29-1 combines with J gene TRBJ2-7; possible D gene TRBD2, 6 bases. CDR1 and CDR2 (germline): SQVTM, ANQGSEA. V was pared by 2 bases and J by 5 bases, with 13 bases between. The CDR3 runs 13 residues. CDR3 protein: CSVESSELDEQYF. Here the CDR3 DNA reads TGCAGCGTTGAATCTAGCGAATTGGACGAGCAGTACTTC.

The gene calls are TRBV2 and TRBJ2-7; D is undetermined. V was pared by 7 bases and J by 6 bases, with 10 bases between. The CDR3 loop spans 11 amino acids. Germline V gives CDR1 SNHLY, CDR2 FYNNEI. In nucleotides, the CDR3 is TGTGCCAGCACCTCCGTAGGCGAGCAGTACTTC. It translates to CASTSVGEQYF.

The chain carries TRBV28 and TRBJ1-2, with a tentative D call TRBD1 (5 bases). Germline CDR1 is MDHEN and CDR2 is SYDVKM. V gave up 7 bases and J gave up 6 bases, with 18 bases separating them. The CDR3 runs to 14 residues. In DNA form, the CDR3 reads TGTGCCAGCACCTCTGGGGGACCCTTTGATGGCTACACCTTC. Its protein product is CASTSGGPFDGYTF.

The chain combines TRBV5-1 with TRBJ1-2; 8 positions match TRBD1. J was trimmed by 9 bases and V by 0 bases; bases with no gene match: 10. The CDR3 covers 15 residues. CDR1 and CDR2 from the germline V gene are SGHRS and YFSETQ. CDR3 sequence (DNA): TGCGCCAGCAGCTTGGCGACAGGGGAGCGGCGTAGCTACACCTTC. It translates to CASSLATGERRSYTF. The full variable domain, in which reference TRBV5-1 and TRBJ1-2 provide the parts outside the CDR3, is KAGVTQTPRYLIKTRGQQVTLSCSPISGHRSVSWYQQTPGQGLQFLFEYFSETQRNKGNFPGRFSGRQFSNSRSEMNVSTLELGDSALYLCASSLATGERRSYTFGSGTRLTVV.

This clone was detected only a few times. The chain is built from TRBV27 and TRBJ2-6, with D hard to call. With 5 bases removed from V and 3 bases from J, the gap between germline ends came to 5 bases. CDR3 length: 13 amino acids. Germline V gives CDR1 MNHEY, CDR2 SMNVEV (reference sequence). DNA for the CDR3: TGTGCCAGCAGTCGAGGTGGGGCCAACGTCCTGACTTTC. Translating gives CASSRGGANVLTF.

CDR3 bases: TGTGCCAGTAGCCCCCCAGGGAGGCATGGCTACACCTTC. Translating gives CASSPPGRHGYTF. The gene calls are TRBV19 and TRBJ1-2; D perhaps matches TRBD1 (5 bases). CDR1 and CDR2 from the germline V gene are LNHDA and SQIVND (reference sequence). Deletions cut 6 bases from V and 6 bases from J, with 14 bases between. CDR3 length: 13 residues.